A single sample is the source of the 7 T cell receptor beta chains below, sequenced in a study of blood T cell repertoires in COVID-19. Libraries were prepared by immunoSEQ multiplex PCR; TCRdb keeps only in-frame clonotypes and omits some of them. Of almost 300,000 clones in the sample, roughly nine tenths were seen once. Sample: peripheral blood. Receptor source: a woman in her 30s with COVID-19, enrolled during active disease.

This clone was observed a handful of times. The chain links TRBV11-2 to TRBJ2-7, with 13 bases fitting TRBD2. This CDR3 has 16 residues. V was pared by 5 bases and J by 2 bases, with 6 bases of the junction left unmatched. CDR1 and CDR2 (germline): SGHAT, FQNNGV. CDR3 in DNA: TGTGCCAGCAGCGGCATCGGACTAGCGGGGGCCTACGAGCAGTACTTC. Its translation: CASSGIGLAGAYEQYF.

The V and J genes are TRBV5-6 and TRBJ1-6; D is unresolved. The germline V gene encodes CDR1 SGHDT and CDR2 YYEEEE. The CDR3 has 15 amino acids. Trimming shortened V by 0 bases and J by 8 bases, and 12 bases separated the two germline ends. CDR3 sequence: CASSLAFRRDSPLHF. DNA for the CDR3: TGTGCCAGCAGCTTGGCCTTCAGGAGGGATTCACCCCTCCACTTT.

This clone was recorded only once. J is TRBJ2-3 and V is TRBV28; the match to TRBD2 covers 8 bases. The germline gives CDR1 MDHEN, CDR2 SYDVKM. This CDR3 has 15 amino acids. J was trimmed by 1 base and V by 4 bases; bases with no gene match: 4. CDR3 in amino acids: CASSSRGAGTDTQYF. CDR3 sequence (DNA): TGTGCCAGCAGTTCGCGGGGGGCTGGCACAGATACGCAGTATTTT.

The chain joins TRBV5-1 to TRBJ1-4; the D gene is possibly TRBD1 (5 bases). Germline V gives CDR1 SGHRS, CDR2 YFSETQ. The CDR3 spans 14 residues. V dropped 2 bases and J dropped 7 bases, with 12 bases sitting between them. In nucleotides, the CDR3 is TGCGCCAGCAGCTTAGGGGTTAGGGGTGAAAAACTGTTTTTT. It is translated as CASSLGVRGEKLFF.

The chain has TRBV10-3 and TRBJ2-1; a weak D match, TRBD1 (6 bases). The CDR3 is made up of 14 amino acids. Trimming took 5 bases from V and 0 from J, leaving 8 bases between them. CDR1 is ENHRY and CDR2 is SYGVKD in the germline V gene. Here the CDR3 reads CAISQDSSYNEQFF. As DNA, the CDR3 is TGTGCCATCAGTCAGGACAGCTCCTACAATGAGCAGTTCTTC.

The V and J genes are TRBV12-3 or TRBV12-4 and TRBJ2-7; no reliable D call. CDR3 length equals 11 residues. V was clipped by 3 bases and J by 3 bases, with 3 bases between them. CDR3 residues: CASSFSYEQYF. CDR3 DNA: TGTGCCAGCAGTTTCAGCTACGAGCAGTACTTC.

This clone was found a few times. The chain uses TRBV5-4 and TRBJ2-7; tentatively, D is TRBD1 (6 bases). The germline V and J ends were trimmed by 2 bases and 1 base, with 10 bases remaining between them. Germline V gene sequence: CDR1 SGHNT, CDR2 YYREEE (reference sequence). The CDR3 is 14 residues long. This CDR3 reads CASSLRQESYEQYF. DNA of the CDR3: TGTGCCAGCAGCTTAAGACAGGAATCCTACGAGCAGTACTTC.